The clone carrying this T cell receptor (beta chain) was seen more than once but under ten times. The data were taken from a study of T cell responses to AZD1222 COVID-19 vaccine. Germline-derived CDR1 and CDR2 are MDHEN and SYDVKM. The trim removed 2 bases at V and 1 base at J, leaving 10 bases unmatched. The CDR3 sequence is 17 residues long. The table came from immunoSEQ multiplex PCR; TCRdb's copy has only in-frame clones and leaves some out. The sample has about 160,000 clones, roughly 90% seen once. Sample: peripheral blood, taken 28 days after the second AZD1222 dose. This sequence joins TRBV28 and TRBJ2-7; 8 bases align to TRBD2. The receptor comes from an adult who received the AZD1222 COVID-19 vaccine. CDR3 amino acids: CASSLAGLGTRSYEQYF. CDR3 coding DNA: TGTGCCAGCAGTTTAGCGGGACTAGGGACGCGTTCCTACGAGCAGTACTTC.